Here is one T cell receptor (beta chain) with its context. Its antigen is still unknown. No qualities accompany the bases; no much larger clone lies one base away. The source of the sample is a study of blood T cell repertoires in COVID-19 (dated by TCRdb to 2020 to 2021). With respect to the entire study: The collaborator samples originated in the United States, Italy and Spain and spanned the acute and convalescent phases of COVID-19. The material from the prospective study consisted of cDNA or gDNA derived from T cells, B-cell-depleted T cells, or PBMCs. Deeply sampled blood TCRbeta repertoires from subjects exposed to, actively infected with, or recovered from COVID-19 were included in the dataset. The repertoires were made available in a free public database intended to serve as a resource for research on the immune response to SARS-CoV-2. The samples were drawn from two sources: the first 160 participants of the ongoing ImmuneRACE study, and 950 to 1,500 subjects contributed by 6 global collaborators. Sample metadata almost always included a de-identified subject ID, COVID-19 status, age in years and sex. Where available, HLA class I and class II types were obtained from metadata supplied by the sample provider rather than from assay-based typing. General findings and caveats noted by the study authors: Clinical and demographic metadata were provided uncurated, with the amount varying by source and participant.

TCRbeta CDR3 regions were amplified from genomic DNA using the immunoSEQ Assay, a bias-controlled multiplex PCR. The study's processing was this. The number of nucleated cells in each sample was estimated by amplification of reference gene primers within the assay. Sequence reads were collapsed and filtered to measure the absolute abundance of every unique TCRbeta CDR3 rearrangement. For each sample, productive Simpson clonality was calculated as the square root of Simpson's diversity index over productive rearrangements. This immuneACCESS table, as held by TCRdb, lists in-frame sequences with V and J called but not all clones. Of the missing ones, under half trace to an unresolved V gene in checked studies; the others have no known cause. V and J calls and clone size follow that table, whereas D and trimming were derived from the DNA. Recorded for this sample are about 190,000 clones; approximately 79% of them occurred a single time. Jointly, the top ten make up about 18% of the sample.

From the cysteine through the phenylalanine, the CDR3 covers 15 amino acids. Just CDR3 DNA is preserved here, 45 bases in frame from base 1. V and J lose 3 bases and 5 bases, and a span of 16 bases separates them. The CDR1 and CDR2 encoded by the germline V gene are ENHRY and SYGVKD. Each collaborating institution followed its own protocols to collect whole blood in K2EDTA tubes. Collaborator samples were shipped for TCRbeta analysis as frozen whole blood, isolated PBMCs, or DNA extracted from either sample type. Sequencing was carried out using peripheral blood. The sequence is built from TRBV10-3 and TRBJ2-5, and the D gene may be TRBD2, 6 bases matching. This clonotype was obtained from a man between 60 and 70 years old with active or convalescent COVID-19. The CDR3 in this case is CAISDVVRDSETQYF. The base sequence is TGTGCCATCAGTGACGTCGTGAGGGACTCTGAGACCCAGTACTTC.